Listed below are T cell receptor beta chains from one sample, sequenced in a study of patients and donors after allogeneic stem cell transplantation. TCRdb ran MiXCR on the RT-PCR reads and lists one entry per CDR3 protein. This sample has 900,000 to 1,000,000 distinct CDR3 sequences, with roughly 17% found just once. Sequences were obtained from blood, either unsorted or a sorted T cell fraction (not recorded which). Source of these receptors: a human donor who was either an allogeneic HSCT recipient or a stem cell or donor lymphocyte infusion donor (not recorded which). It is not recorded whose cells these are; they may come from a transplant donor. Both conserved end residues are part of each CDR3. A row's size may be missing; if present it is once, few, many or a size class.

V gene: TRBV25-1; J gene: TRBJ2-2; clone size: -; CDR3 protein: CASSGRGGRRAGELFF
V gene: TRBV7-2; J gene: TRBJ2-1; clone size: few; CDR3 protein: CASSTRRGAGDEQFF
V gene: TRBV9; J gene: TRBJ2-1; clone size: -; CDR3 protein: CASSPGGDSYNEQFF
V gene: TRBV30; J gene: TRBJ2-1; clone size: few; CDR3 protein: CAWSVIRTYNEQFF
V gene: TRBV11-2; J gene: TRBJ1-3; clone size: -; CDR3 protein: CASSYSTGVSGNTIYF
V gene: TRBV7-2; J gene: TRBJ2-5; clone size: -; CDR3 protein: CASSRTSGGQETQYF
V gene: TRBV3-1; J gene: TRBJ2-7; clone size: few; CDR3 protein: CASSQDPGKQYF
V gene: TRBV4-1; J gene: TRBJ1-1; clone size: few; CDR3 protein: CASSQDQGVQWFTEAFF
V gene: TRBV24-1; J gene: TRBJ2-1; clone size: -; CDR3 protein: CATRRFDEQFF
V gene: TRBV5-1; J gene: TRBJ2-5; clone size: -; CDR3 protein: CASRAGQGRLAQYF
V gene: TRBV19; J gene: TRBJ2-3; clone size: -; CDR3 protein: CASSSGSPDTQYF
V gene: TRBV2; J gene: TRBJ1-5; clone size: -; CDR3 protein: CASSGRDRSQHF
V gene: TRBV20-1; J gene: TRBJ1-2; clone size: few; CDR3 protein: CSARDTRHYGYTF
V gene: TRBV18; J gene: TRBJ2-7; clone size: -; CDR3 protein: CASSPQTGNEQYF
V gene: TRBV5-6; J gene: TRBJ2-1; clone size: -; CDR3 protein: CASSLLTSKNTEQFF
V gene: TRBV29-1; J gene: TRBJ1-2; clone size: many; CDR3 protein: CSVDKGDYGYTF
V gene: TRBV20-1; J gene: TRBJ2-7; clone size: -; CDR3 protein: CSPGDTYEQYF
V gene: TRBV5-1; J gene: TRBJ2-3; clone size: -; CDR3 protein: CASSLVLGLAASTDTQYF
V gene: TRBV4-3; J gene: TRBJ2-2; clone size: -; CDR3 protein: CASSQGGGANTGELFF
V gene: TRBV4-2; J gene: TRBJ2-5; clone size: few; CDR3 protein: CASSQGRGGIETQYF
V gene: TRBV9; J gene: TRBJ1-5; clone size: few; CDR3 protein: CASSVSGIFVYSNQPQHF
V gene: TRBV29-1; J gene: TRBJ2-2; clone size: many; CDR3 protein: CSVDADKHTGELFF
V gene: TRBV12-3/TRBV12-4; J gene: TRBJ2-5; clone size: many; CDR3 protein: CASTSGTSGRKTQYF
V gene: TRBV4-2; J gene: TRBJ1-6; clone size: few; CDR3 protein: CASSQERGGRSYNSPLHF
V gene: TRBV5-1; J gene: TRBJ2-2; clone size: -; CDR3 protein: CASSSLANRDRYTGELFF
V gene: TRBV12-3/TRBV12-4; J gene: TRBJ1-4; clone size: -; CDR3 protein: CASSLGQSFNNEKLFF